This TCR beta chain was identified in a study of cytomegalovirus exposure and HLA in healthy donors (TCRdb year 2017). Some background on the complete study: An earlier analysis of roughly 500 of the donors reported 250 to 300 Gb of sequence data and 100 million to 130 million unique TCR beta sequences from 190 million or so T cells. A later genetic analysis used genome-wide SNP genotypes for about 65% of the 666 donors, treating that subset as a discovery cohort. A later analysis re-examined previously published TCR beta repertoires from several hundred donors and added high-resolution HLA genotyping to investigate patterns of TCR occurrence. A separate validation cohort of roughly 120 different subjects was used in addition to the roughly 700-subject first cohort. About five DR-DQ haplotypes were treated as single units for association and clustering because of strong linkage in the cohort. The genetic ancestry cluster associated with self-reported Caucasian donors included about 84% of the 398 genotyped donors. In the later analysis, no new phenotypic data were used to find candidate immune exposures; instead, reliance was placed on TCR beta sequences and their occurrence across donors. Among about 400 genotyped donors of the cohort, an average of approximately 220,000 unique TCR beta nucleotide sequences was sequenced per donor, of which about 20% were non-productive. An earlier analysis of 587 of the donors used high-throughput TCR beta sequencing to judge whether each TCR beta V gene segment behaved as functional or pseudogenic. About 300 gigabases of sequencing data and roughly 90 million unique TCR sequences were included in an early release covering 550 to 800 HLA-typed donors. HLA typing included class I and class II loci at four-digit resolution. Donor age, sex, ethnicity and CMV serostatus were compiled together with the repertoire data. Typing coverage differed by locus: A, B, C, DRB1 and DQB1 were typed in about 620-630 donors, DQA1 in roughly 500, DPA1 in 600 to 610, and DPB1 in 400 to 490. The study aimed to test whether cataloging public T cell receptors could reveal signatures of past pathogen exposure. All discovery cohort repertoires had been generated on a single sequencing platform. The study used immunosequencing to profile the T cell repertoires of around 600 subjects and linked those repertoires to cytomegalovirus serostatus. To predict cytomegalovirus infection status, the study combined high-throughput TCR immunosequencing, statistical association of individual TCRs with disease status, and machine learning. Results and caveats for the whole study, not just this receptor: Roughly uniform sequencing depth across donors was assumed in presence/absence analyses, although this assumption may not hold. At a false discovery rate of 0.05, a later analysis linked 16,000 or so TCR beta sequences to specific HLA alleles. This cohort had only TCR beta chains sequenced, and the lack of alpha or paired-chain data limited which features could be detected. According to a later analysis, parvovirus B19, influenza, CMV and Epstein-Barr virus appeared linked to several top co-occurrence clusters. The study gave a list of about 150 TCR beta chains associated with cytomegalovirus. Strong co-occurrence of HLA alleles, especially DR and DQ, made assigning TCR associations to individual alleles difficult. CMV serostatus was the only immune exposure information available for the cohort. In an earlier analysis of approximately 590 of the donors, most TCR beta V segments appeared in productive rearrangements about 87% or about 30% of the time, broadly matching IMGT annotations. The 87-base-pair reads could not distinguish some IMGT-functional V segments, including TRBV6-2 and TRBV6-3, so those segments were excluded. HLA typing was unavailable for some donors at each locus, so association tests used only the typed subset. A cluster of highly shared sequence variants was judged likely to be a technical artifact of the sequencing pipeline. The authors suggested that the approach could potentially be extended to other disease states and immunological phenotypes. Because counts were too low, under 20 rarely observed V segments, including chromosome 9 orphons, were left out of the earlier analysis of approximately 500 of the donors. Correlated functional status among segregating V segments might be attributable to linkage disequilibrium, but an unknown experimental factor could not be ruled out. In both the original and validation cohorts, the classifier was reported to diagnose cytomegalovirus status with high specificity and sensitivity. In a later analysis, most CMV-associated TCR beta chains were found to appear HLA-restricted, with HLA associations seemingly driven largely by CMV exposure. A later genetic analysis associated a missense DCLRE1C variant with V-gene and J-gene trimming of TCR beta chains, and an independent cohort replicated the association. Most TCR sequences were observed very rarely across donors, whereas some public TCRs were present in many individuals. A further reported finding was that TCR beta sequences accurately predicted the HLA-A and HLA-B alleles for most subjects in the first cohort. In vitro tests confirmed that a few of the cytomegalovirus-associated TCR beta chains recognize cytomegalovirus antigens. In a later analysis, the rate of TCR association differed among HLA loci, with DRB1 alleles having the most associated TCRs and HLA-C alleles having the fewest. In a later analysis, HLA-associated TCR beta chains showed more clonal expansion and lower generation probabilities than non-associated chains that were equally common. According to a later genetic analysis, donors in an Asian-associated ancestry cluster had fewer N-insertions in productive TCRs than the approximately 630-donor mean.

A remark on this clone: The antigen this receptor binds is unknown. Within one base of it there is no much larger clone, and no base qualities were kept.

Libraries were made using the immunoSEQ multiplex PCR assay. A mixture of 60 forward primers for TCR Vbeta segments and 13 reverse primers for TCR Jbeta segments was used in the multiplex PCR. Amplification of the CDR3 region of rearranged TCR beta genes was performed with a multiplex PCR assay on genomic DNA. Amplified TCR beta libraries were sequenced as 87-base-pair reads on the Illumina HiSeq System. On the study's bioinformatics: Across the 500 to 700 repertoires, a later analysis counted 80 million or so unique TCR beta chains, 9 million to 14 million of which were shared by at least two donors. A nearest-neighbor algorithm error-corrected the raw reads and collapsed the reads into unique sequences, merging closely related sequences to remove PCR and sequencing errors. To assign V, D and J gene segments, CDR3 sequences were aligned to IMGT reference sequences. For a sequence to be retained, a match of at least six nucleotides was required to both a V gene segment and a J gene segment. A rearrangement counted as productive if the CDR3 had no stop codons and remained in frame with V and J, and every other rearrangement counted as non-productive. Following IMGT convention, CDR3 was defined as the stretch from the second conserved V-encoded cysteine to the conserved J-encoded phenylalanine. In an earlier analysis of approximately 500 of the donors, sequences lacking an unambiguous match to a single V gene segment were excluded. An earlier analysis of fewer than 750 of the donors called V segments functional above 56.7% productive rearrangements and segregating when the between-donor standard deviation exceeded 5%. To diagnose cytomegalovirus status from the catalog of TCR beta chain sequences, a statistical classification framework was built. V and J gene assignment, in a later analysis, came from comparing TCR nucleotide sequences with IMGT/GENE-DB human TR gene sequences. The TCRdist pipeline was used in a later analysis to assign CDR3 sequences and most-parsimonious VDJ recombination scenarios. A later analysis defined each TCR beta chain by its CDR3 amino acid sequence plus V-gene family, and excluded reads lacking a unique V-gene family. In a later analysis, approximately 640 highly shared, low-generation-probability nucleotide sequences were removed to address suspected cross-contamination and a sequencing artifact. A later analysis calculated a clonal expansion index for each public chain from normalized within-repertoire ranks of inferred template counts. In a later analysis, generation probabilities were computed with a VDJ recombination model fitted to out-of-frame rearrangements, and the resulting probabilities were checked against IGoR. In a later analysis, hypergeometric tests were used to score TCR-TCR, TCR-HLA and TCR-CMV co-occurrence, with a repertoire-size bias correction applied to TCR pairs. In a later analysis, false discovery rates were estimated by permuting HLA or CMV assignments 20 times. In a later analysis, co-occurring TCRs were grouped using DBSCAN, with TCRdist sequence similarity added in when clustering inside HLA-allele-positive subsets. Repertoires with fewer than 30,000 or more than 120,000 public chains were left out of co-occurrence clustering, as were about 5 repertoires with anomalous nucleotide sharing. Imported from immuneACCESS, the table was reduced by TCRdb to in-frame sequences with V and J called. These copies leave out some clones; in studies compared against another copy, an unresolved V gene accounts for under half, and the cause of the remainder is not known. V and J calls and clone size are copied from that table; D and trimming were computed from the DNA. Counted in this sample were 130,000 or so clones; about 76% of them appeared once. Around 7% of the sample belongs to the ten largest clones.

CDR1 and CDR2, per the germline V gene, are SNHLY and FYNNEI. The CDR3 goes from the cysteine to the phenylalanine over 11 residues. The DNA shown is the 33-base CDR3, in frame from base 1. In total, roughly 710 healthy bone marrow donors made up the cohort. At the time of sampling, all cohort members were nominally healthy, though unrecorded immune exposures were likely present. The donor tested CMV seropositive and was one of the 289 seropositive cohort members. Every donor gave a peripheral blood sample, and the peripheral blood mononuclear cells from that sample were used for TCR beta sequencing. Genomic DNA was extracted from the blood cell samples with the Qiagen DNeasy Blood Extraction Kit.

The chain is assembled from TRBV2 and TRBJ2-5, with no confidently assigned D gene. The DNA end is more similar to TRBJ2-7, so the J call may be wrong. The source of this sequence is a middle-aged man in good health and CMV-seropositive. Sequenced input: PBMCs. This receptor carries the CDR3 CASSVTYEQYF. The DNA sequence is as follows: TGTGCCAGCAGTGTCACCTACGAGCAGTACTTC.